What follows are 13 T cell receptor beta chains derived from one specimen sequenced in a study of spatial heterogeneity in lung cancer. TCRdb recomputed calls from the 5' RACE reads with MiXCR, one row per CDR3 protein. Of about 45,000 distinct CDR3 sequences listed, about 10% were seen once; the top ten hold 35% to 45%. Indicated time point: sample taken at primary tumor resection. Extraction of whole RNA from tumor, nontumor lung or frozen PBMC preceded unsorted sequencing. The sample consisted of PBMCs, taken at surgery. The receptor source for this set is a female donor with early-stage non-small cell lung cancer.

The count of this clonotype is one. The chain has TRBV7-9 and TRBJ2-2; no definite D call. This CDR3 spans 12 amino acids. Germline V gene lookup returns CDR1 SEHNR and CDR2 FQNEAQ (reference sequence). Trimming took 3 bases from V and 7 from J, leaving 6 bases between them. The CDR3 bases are TGTGCCAGCAGCTTCCATGACGGGGAGCTGTTTTTT. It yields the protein CASSFHDGELFF.

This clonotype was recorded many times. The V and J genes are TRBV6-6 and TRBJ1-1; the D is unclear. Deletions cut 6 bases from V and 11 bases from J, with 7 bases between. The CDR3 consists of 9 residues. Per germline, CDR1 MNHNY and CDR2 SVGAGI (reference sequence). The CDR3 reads CASSPPAFF. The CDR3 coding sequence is TGTGCCAGCAGCCCTCCTGCTTTCTTT.

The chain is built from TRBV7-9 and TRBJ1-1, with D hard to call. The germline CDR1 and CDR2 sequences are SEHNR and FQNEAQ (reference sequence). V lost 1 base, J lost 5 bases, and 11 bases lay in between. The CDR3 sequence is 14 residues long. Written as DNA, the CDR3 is TGTGCCAGCAGCTTAGTTCTTGACGGAACTGAAGCTTTCTTT. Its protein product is CASSLVLDGTEAFF.

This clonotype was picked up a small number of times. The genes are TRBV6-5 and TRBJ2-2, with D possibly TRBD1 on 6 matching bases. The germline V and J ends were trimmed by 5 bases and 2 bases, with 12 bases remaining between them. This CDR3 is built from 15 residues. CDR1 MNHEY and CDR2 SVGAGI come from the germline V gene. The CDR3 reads CASSRTALNTGELFF. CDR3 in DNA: TGTGCCAGCAGTCGGACAGCCTTAAACACCGGGGAGCTGTTTTTT.

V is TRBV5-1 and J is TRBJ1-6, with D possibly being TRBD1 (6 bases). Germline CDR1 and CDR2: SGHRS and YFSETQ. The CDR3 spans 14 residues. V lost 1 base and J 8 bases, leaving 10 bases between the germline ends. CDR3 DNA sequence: TGCGCCAGCAGCTTGATCAGGGGAGATTCACCCCTCCACTTT. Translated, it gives CASSLIRGDSPLHF. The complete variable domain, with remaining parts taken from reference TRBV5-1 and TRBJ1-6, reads KAGVTQTPRYLIKTRGQQVTLSCSPISGHRSVSWYQQTPGQGLQFLFEYFSETQRNKGNFPGRFSGRQFSNSRSEMNVSTLELGDSALYLCASSLIRGDSPLHFGNGTRLTVT.

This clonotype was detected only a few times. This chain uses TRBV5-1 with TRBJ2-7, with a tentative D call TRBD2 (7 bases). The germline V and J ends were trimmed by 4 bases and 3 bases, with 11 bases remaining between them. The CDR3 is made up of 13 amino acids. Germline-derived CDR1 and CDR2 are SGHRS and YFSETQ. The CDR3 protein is CASSAGDYYEQYF. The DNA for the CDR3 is TGCGCCAGCAGCGCAGGGGACTACTACGAGCAGTACTTC.

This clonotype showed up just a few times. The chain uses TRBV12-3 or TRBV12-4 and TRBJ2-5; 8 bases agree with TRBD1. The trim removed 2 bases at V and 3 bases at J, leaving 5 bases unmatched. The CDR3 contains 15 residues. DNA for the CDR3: TGTGCCAGCAGTTTATACAGGGGGGAGAAAGAGACCCAGTACTTC. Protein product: CASSLYRGEKETQYF.

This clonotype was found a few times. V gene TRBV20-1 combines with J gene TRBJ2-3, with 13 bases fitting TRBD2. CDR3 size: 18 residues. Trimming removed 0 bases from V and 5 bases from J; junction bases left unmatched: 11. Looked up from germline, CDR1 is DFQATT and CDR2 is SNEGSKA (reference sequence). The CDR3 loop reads CSARDRSTSGGLGDTQYF. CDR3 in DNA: TGCAGTGCTAGAGATAGGTCGACTAGCGGGGGGCTGGGAGATACGCAGTATTTT.

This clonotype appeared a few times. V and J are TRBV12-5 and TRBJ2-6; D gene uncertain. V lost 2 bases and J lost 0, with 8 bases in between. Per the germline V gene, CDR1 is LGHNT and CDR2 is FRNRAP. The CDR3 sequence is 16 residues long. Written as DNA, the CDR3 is TGTGCTAGTGGTTTGACCATTCGCTCTGGGGCCAACGTCCTGACTTTC. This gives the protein CASGLTIRSGANVLTF.

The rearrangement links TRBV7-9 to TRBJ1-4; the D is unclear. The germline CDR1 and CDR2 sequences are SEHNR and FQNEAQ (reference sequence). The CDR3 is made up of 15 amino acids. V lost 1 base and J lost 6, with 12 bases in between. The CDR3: CASSLDEAEDEKLFF. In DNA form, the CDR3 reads TGTGCCAGCAGCTTAGATGAGGCGGAGGATGAAAAACTGTTTTTT.

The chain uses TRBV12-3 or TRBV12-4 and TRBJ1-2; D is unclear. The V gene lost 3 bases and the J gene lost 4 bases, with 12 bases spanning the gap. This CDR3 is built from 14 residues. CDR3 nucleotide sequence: TGTGCCAGCAGTTTTTTGGACTTGGGCTATGGCTACACCTTC. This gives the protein CASSFLDLGYGYTF.

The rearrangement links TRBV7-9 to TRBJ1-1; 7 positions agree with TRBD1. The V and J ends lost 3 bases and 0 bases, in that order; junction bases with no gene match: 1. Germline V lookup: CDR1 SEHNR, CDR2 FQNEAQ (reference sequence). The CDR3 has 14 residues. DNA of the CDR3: TGTGCCAGCAGCTTGCAGGGGGTGAACACTGAAGCTTTCTTT. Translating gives CASSLQGVNTEAFF.

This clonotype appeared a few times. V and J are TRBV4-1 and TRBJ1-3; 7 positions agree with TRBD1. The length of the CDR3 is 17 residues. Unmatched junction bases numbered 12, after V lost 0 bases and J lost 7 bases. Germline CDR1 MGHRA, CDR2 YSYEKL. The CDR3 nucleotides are TGCGCCAGCAGCCAAGATCCCGACTCCGGACAGGCGAACACCATATATTTT. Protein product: CASSQDPDSGQANTIYF.